This entry concerns a single T cell receptor (beta chain). As yet, its antigen is unknown. The record originates from a study of T cells after yellow fever vaccination. Points from the study as a whole: In post-booster samples, most primary-vaccination clones reappeared (approximately 95% CD4, roughly 89% CD8). Relatively few clonotypes were ones that appeared in both CD4 and CD8 compartments.

Losses at the gene ends were 1 base for V and 6 bases for J; bases not matched to a gene: 4. CDR3 size: 15 residues. From germline, CDR1 is SGHTA and CDR2 FQGNSA. TCRdb passed the 5' RACE reads through MiXCR, listing each CDR3 protein once. The sample holds 200,000 to 300,000 distinct CDR3 sequences, approximately 12% seen once. This receptor was taken from a man aged 25-45 years who received the YFV17D yellow fever vaccine. This specimen consisted of CD4+ T cells sorted from PBMCs, obtained 45 days after the yellow fever booster vaccination. This chain links TRBV7-2 with TRBJ2-2; 8 bases align to TRBD1. The CDR3 DNA sequence: TGTGCCAGCAGCTTAGGACAGGGGCGGGCCGGGGAGCTGTTTTTT. Amino acids: CASSLGQGRAGELFF. The whole variable domain, remainder taken from reference TRBV7-2 and TRBJ2-2, is GAGVSQSPSNKVTEKGKDVELRCDPISGHTALYWYRQSLGQGLEFLIYFQGNSAPDKSGLPSDRFSAERTGGSVSTLTIQRTQQEDSAVYLCASSLGQGRAGELFFGEGSRLTVL.